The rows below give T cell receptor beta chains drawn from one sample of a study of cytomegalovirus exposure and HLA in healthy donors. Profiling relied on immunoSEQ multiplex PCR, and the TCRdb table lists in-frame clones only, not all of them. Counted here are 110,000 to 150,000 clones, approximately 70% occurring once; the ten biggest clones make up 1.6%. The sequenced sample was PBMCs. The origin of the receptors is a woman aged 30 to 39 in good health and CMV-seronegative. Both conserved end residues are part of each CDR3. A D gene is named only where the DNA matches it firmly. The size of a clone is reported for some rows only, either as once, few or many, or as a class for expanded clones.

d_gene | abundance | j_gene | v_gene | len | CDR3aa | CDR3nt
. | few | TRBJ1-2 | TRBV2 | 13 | CASSGQNNYGYTF | TGTGCCAGCAGTGGACAGAATAACTATGGCTACACCTTC
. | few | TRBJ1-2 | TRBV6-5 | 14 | CASSYDNLPHGYTF | TGTGCCAGCAGTTACGACAATTTACCCCATGGCTACACCTTC
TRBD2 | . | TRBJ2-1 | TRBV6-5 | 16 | CASSSPGLGGSDEQFF | TGTGCCAGCAGTTCACCGGGCCTGGGAGGGAGCGATGAGCAGTTCTTC
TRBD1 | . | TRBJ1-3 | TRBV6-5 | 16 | CASSYGQGEAGNTIYF | TGTGCCAGCAGTTACGGACAGGGAGAAGCTGGAAACACCATATATTTT
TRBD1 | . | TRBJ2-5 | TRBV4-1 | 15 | CASSQGDRGVETQYF | TGCGCCAGCAGCCAAGGCGACAGGGGCGTGGAGACCCAGTACTTC
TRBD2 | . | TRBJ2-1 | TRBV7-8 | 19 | CASSLVLAGGPDSDNEQFF | TGTGCCAGCAGCTTGGTGTTAGCGGGAGGGCCGGACTCAGACAATGAGCAGTTCTTC
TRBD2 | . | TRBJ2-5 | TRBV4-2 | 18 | CASSQEGIAGGRVETQYF | TGTGCCAGCAGCCAAGAAGGAATAGCGGGGGGGCGGGTAGAGACCCAGTACTTC
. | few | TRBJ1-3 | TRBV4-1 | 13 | CASSQGAGATIYF | TGCGCCAGCAGCCAAGGAGCAGGGGCCACCATATATTTT
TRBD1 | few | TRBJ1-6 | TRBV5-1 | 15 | CASSLAGQGNSPLHF | TGCGCCAGCAGCTTGGCGGGACAGGGTAATTCACCCCTCCACTTT
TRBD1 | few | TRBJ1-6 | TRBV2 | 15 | CASSSLTGRTSPLHF | TGTGCCAGCAGCTCCTTGACAGGGAGGACCTCACCCCTCCACTTT
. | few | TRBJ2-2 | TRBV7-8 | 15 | CASSLSTANTGELFF | TGTGCCAGCAGCTTATCAACAGCGAACACCGGGGAGCTGTTTTTT
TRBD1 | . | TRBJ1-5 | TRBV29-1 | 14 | CSVVTGYGNQPQHF | TGCAGCGTTGTGACAGGGTATGGCAATCAGCCCCAGCATTTT
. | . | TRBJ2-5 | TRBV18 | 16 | CASSPGTEGWQETQYF | TGTGCCAGCTCACCGGGAACGGAGGGGTGGCAGGAGACCCAGTACTTC
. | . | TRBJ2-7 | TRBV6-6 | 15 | CASTPREGVSYEQYF | TGTGCCAGCACCCCAAGGGAGGGGGTCTCCTACGAGCAGTACTTC
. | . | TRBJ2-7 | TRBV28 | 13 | CASLGDGSYEQYF | TGTGCCAGCCTTGGAGACGGATCCTACGAGCAGTACTTC
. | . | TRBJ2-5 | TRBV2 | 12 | CASRKEDNTQYF | TGTGCCAGCAGAAAGGAAGACAATACCCAGTACTTC
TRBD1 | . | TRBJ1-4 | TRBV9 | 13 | CASSDRQGQKLFF | TGTGCCAGCAGCGACAGACAGGGCCAAAAACTGTTTTTT
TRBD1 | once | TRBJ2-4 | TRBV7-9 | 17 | CASSVYPRDRGRNIQYF | TGTGCCAGCAGCGTTTACCCCCGGGACAGGGGGCGGAACATTCAGTACTTC
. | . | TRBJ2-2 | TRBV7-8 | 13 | CASSSTVTGELFF | TGTGCCAGCAGCTCCACAGTGACCGGGGAGCTGTTTTTT
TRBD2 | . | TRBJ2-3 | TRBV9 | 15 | CASSGTSGRQDTQYF | TGTGCCAGCAGCGGGACTAGCGGGAGACAGGATACGCAGTATTTT
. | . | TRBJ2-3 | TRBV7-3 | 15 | CASSFAGAGTDTQYF | TGTGCCAGCAGCTTTGCAGGGGCCGGCACAGATACGCAGTATTTT
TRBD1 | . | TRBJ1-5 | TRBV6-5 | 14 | CASKGQGSGQPQHF | TGTGCCAGCAAGGGACAGGGGAGCGGCCAGCCCCAGCATTTT
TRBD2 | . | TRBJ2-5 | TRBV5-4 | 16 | CASSLAQRGPQETQYF | TGTGCCAGCAGCTTGGCCCAGCGGGGGCCGCAAGAGACCCAGTACTTC
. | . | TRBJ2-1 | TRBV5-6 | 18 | CARAPRLACLSEYNEQFF | TGTGCCAGGGCCCCCCGGCTAGCCTGCTTGTCGGAGTACAATGAGCAGTTCTTC
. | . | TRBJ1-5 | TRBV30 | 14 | CAWSPGGGNQPQHF | TGTGCCTGGAGTCCCGGGGGGGGCAATCAGCCCCAGCATTTT
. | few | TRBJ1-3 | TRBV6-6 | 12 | CASRSSGNTIYF | TGTGCCAGCAGGAGCTCTGGAAACACCATATATTTT
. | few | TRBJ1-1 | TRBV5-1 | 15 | CASSLDGREDTEAFF | TGCGCCAGCAGCTTGGACGGCAGGGAGGACACTGAAGCTTTCTTT
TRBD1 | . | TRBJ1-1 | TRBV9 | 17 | CASSASPGGSMNTEAFF | TGTGCCAGCAGCGCCAGCCCAGGGGGGTCCATGAACACTGAAGCTTTCTTT
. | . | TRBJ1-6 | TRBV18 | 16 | CASSPAREGRDPPLHF | TGTGCCAGCTCACCCGCACGGGAGGGGAGGGATCCACCCCTCCACTTT
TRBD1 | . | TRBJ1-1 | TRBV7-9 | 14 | CASSPGQAWNEAFF | TGTGCCAGCAGCCCCGGACAGGCTTGGAACGAAGCTTTCTTT
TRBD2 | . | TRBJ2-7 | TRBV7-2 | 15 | CASSYSGRAKNEQYF | TGTGCCAGCAGCTACAGCGGGAGGGCTAAGAACGAGCAGTACTTC
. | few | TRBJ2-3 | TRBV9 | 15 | CASSAGRYPTDTQYF | TGTGCCAGCAGCGCTGGGAGGTACCCCACAGATACGCAGTATTTT